The 20 T cell receptor beta chains below all came from one sample that was sequenced in a study of shared clonotypes between healthy human individuals. TCRdb's table, derived via immunoSEQ multiplex PCR, lists solely in-frame clones and lacks some. The sample has some 550,000 clones, roughly 97% seen once. Sequences were obtained from naive CD4+ T cells sorted from blood. As to subset: CD45RA+ positively selected. These receptors all come from a woman aged 25 to 45 in good health.

The chain is built from TRBV28 and TRBJ1-2, with no clear D. V dropped 4 bases and J dropped 8 bases, with 8 bases sitting between them. Germline CDR1 reads MDHEN; CDR2 reads SYDVKM. The CDR3 spans 11 residues. The CDR3 DNA reads TGTGCCAGCAGTTCCGCGCGGGGCTACACCTTC. Translation: CASSSARGYTF.

V usage is TRBV18 and J usage is TRBJ2-7; 10 nucleotides line up with TRBD1. V trimming: 3 bases; J trimming: 2 bases; junction bases outside the gene matches: 4. There are 15 residues in the CDR3. Germline CDR1 reads KGHSH; CDR2 reads LQKENI. This chain's CDR3 is CASSPGTGEPYEQYF. The DNA of the CDR3 is TGTGCCAGCTCACCGGGGACAGGGGAGCCCTACGAGCAGTACTTC.

The rearrangement joins TRBV19 to TRBJ1-2; 7 bases fit TRBD1. Germline V gene data show CDR1 as LNHDA and CDR2 as SQIVND (reference sequence). The CDR3 has 15 amino acids. The V segment lost 3 bases and the J segment 5 bases; nucleotides outside the gene matches: 9. CDR3 amino acids: CASSMMSEQGYGYTF. The CDR3, as DNA: TGTGCCAGTAGTATGATGTCGGAACAGGGGTATGGCTACACCTTC.

This rearrangement joins TRBV28 to TRBJ1-4; D gene uncertain. Germline loops: CDR1 MDHEN, CDR2 SYDVKM. The CDR3 sequence is 15 residues long. With 5 bases removed from V and 8 bases from J, the gap between germline ends came to 18 bases. CDR3 bases: TGTGCCAGCAGTCTCACTTTAGGGTTGGAAGAAAAACTGTTTTTT. Its protein is CASSLTLGLEEKLFF. Combining the CDR3 with reference TRBV28 and TRBJ1-4 gives the whole variable domain DVKVTQSSRYLVKRTGEKVFLECVQDMDHENMFWYRQDPGLGLRLIYFSYDVKMKEKGDIPEGYSVSREKKERFSLILESASTNQTSMYLCASSLTLGLEEKLFFGSGTQLSVL.

About this clone: Its ends do not fully match the called genes, so a read error is possible. This chain's CDR3 is CASSAQGVSSEQYF. The CDR3 DNA is TGTGCCAGCAGTGCTCAGGGGGTTTCCTCCGAGCAGTACTTC. The gene calls are TRBV2 and TRBJ2-7, with TRBD1 identical over 7 bases. Germline V gene lookup returns CDR1 SNHLY and CDR2 FYNNEI. CDR3 length: 14 amino acids.

The gene calls are TRBV6-5 and TRBJ2-1, with TRBD1 as a possible D gene (8 bases). The CDR3 runs 13 residues. Between the trimmed V and J ends, which lost 8 bases and 6 bases, there was a span of 14 bases. Looked up from germline, CDR1 is MNHEY and CDR2 is SVGAGI. CDR3 amino acids: CASRTGGGNEQFF. As DNA, the CDR3 is TGTGCCAGCCGCACAGGGGGGGGCAATGAGCAGTTCTTC.

The chain combines TRBV28 with TRBJ1-4; weak D call: TRBD1 (6 bases). The V and J ends lost 7 bases and 7 bases respectively, with 16 bases between them. The CDR3 is 14 amino acids. In germline, CDR1 is MDHEN, CDR2 SYDVKM. CDR3 bases: TGTGCCAGCATTGGGGGGGCAGTTCTTGAAAAACTGTTTTTT. Translated, it gives CASIGGAVLEKLFF.

The V gene is TRBV9, the J gene TRBJ1-3, with 8 bases lining up with TRBD1. The germline V gene encodes CDR1 SGDLS and CDR2 YYNGEE. The CDR3 covers 14 residues. V trimming: 5 bases; J trimming: 2 bases; junction bases outside the gene matches: 3. CDR3 residues: CASRAQGAGNTIYF. CDR3 coding DNA: TGTGCCAGCAGAGCACAGGGGGCTGGAAACACCATATATTTT. The entire variable domain, with the rest obtained from reference TRBV9 and TRBJ1-3, is as follows: DSGVTQTPKHLITATGQRVTLRCSPRSGDLSVYWYQQSLDQGLQFLIQYYNGEERAKGNILERFSAQQFPDLHSELNLSSLELGDSALYFCASRAQGAGNTIYFGEGSWLTVV.

The chain carries TRBV18 and TRBJ1-5; tentative D call: TRBD1 (6 bases). Trimming stripped 5 bases from V and 0 bases from J, with 14 bases between. CDR3 length: 16 residues. Germline CDR1 KGHSH, CDR2 LQKENI. CDR3: CASSSTGPYSNQPQHF. CDR3 nucleotide sequence: TGTGCCAGCTCATCGACAGGACCATATAGCAATCAGCCCCAGCATTTT.

The chain joins TRBV7-8 to TRBJ2-7, with D maybe TRBD1 (5 bases). The germline gives CDR1 SGHVS, CDR2 FQNEAQ. Trimming took off 5 bases at V and 4 bases at J, with 30 bases between the two ends. CDR3 length: 19 residues. Written as DNA, the CDR3 is TGTGCCAGCAGCACAGGAACTACCCGCCGGCCGGGTGAGGAATACGAGCAGTACTTC. Translating it yields CASSTGTTRRPGEEYEQYF.

The J gene is TRBJ2-7, the V gene TRBV28; 7 bases match TRBD2. This CDR3 comprises 21 residues. Unmatched junction bases numbered 26, after V lost 6 bases and J lost 0 bases. CDR1 is MDHEN, CDR2 SYDVKM, per germline. CDR3 sequence reads: CASRSAWVAPPLGGSSYEQYF. CDR3 DNA: TGTGCCAGCAGATCAGCCTGGGTAGCTCCCCCCCTGGGCGGGAGCTCCTACGAGCAGTACTTC. Full variable domain (rest looked up from reference TRBV28 and TRBJ2-7): DVKVTQSSRYLVKRTGEKVFLECVQDMDHENMFWYRQDPGLGLRLIYFSYDVKMKEKGDIPEGYSVSREKKERFSLILESASTNQTSMYLCASRSAWVAPPLGGSSYEQYFGPGTRLTVT.

The genes are TRBV28 and TRBJ2-5; D tentatively fits TRBD1 or TRBD2 (6 bases each). V was trimmed by 7 bases and J by 5 bases, leaving 17 bases between them. The CDR3 length is 14 residues. Germline CDR1 reads MDHEN; CDR2 reads SYDVKM. CDR3 nucleotide sequence: TGTGCCAGCACGCAATCGGGGGCGCGGGAGACCCAGTACTTC. Amino acids: CASTQSGARETQYF.

This clone showed up just once. The gene calls are TRBV5-4 and TRBJ2-3, with 7 bases that match TRBD2. The CDR3 loop spans 16 amino acids. Germline CDR1 is SGHNT and CDR2 is YYREEE (reference sequence). V lost 4 bases to trimming and J lost 2 bases; unmatched junction nucleotides: 10. CDR3 loop: CASSPKGSGYTDTQYF. CDR3 nucleotide sequence: TGTGCCAGCAGCCCGAAAGGTAGCGGGTACACAGATACGCAGTATTTT.

This clone showed up just once. The V gene is TRBV5-1, the J gene TRBJ2-5; unclear D gene. Near its end, the DNA agrees better with TRBJ2-7, so the J call may be wrong. Germline-derived CDR1 and CDR2 are SGHRS and YFSETQ. The CDR3 is 15 residues long. The chain's CDR3 is CASSLGTSTSYEQYF. DNA for the CDR3: TGCGCCAGCAGCTTGGGGACCAGTACCTCCTACGAGCAGTACTTC.

CDR3 in DNA: TGTGCCAGCAGCACCTTTGGACTAGAGGTTGCGGATGAGCAGTTCTTC. This encodes CASSTFGLEVADEQFF. The V and J genes are TRBV7-9 and TRBJ2-1; 7 bases are a match to TRBD2. This CDR3 has 16 residues. Looked up from germline, CDR1 is SEHNR and CDR2 is FQNEAQ (reference sequence). The ends lost 5 bases at V and 8 bases at J; junction bases unmatched: 15.

The chain joins TRBV30 to TRBJ2-3; 8 positions agree with TRBD2. Trimming cost V 4 bases and J 0 bases; bases outside gene matches: 3. Germline V gives CDR1 GTSNPN, CDR2 SVGIG (reference sequence). The CDR3 contains 14 residues. DNA of the CDR3: TGTGCCTGGAACCTAGCGGGTAGCACAGATACGCAGTATTTT. Translation: CAWNLAGSTDTQYF.

The V call is TRBV6-6, the J call TRBJ2-7; a weak D match, TRBD2 (6 bases). The germline gives CDR1 MNHNY, CDR2 SVGAGI (reference sequence). Trimming left V 0 bases short and J 6 bases short, with 15 bases between. This CDR3 region has 15 residues. The DNA for the CDR3 is TGTGCCAGCAGTTACTCGATTGGAGGAGGGACCGAGCAGTACTTC. Translating gives CASSYSIGGGTEQYF.

The rearrangement joins TRBV5-1 to TRBJ2-4, with D maybe TRBD2 (6 bases). V was clipped by 0 bases and J by 1 base, with 11 bases between them. Germline V gives CDR1 SGHRS, CDR2 YFSETQ. The CDR3 has 16 amino acids. This CDR3 is CASSLDRGRAKNIQYF. In DNA, the CDR3 is TGCGCCAGCAGCTTGGATAGAGGGAGGGCCAAAAACATTCAGTACTTC.

This chain connects TRBV28 to TRBJ1-4; maybe TRBD1 (5 bases). Per the germline V gene, CDR1 is MDHEN and CDR2 is SYDVKM. The CDR3 spans 16 residues. V lost 4 bases and J 12 bases, leaving 24 bases between the germline ends. The CDR3 protein is CASSYRDGDWRVELFF. As DNA, the CDR3 is TGTGCCAGCAGTTACCGGGACGGGGATTGGCGCGTTGAACTGTTTTTT. Full variable domain (missing parts from reference TRBV28 and TRBJ1-4): DVKVTQSSRYLVKRTGEKVFLECVQDMDHENMFWYRQDPGLGLRLIYFSYDVKMKEKGDIPEGYSVSREKKERFSLILESASTNQTSMYLCASSYRDGDWRVELFFGSGTQLSVL.

The chain combines TRBV10-3 with TRBJ2-7; D perhaps matches TRBD2 (6 bases). CDR1 and CDR2 from the germline V gene are ENHRY and SYGVKD. The CDR3 spans 13 residues. V shed 7 bases and J shed 4 bases, with 14 bases lying between them. Written as DNA, the CDR3 is TGTGCCATCATGGGCGGGGCCACTTACGAGCAGTACTTC. Translation gives CAIMGGATYEQYF.